This TCR beta chain was obtained from a study of control samples from healthy donors and cancer patients. This clone has only one observation. TCRdb's table, derived via immunoSEQ multiplex PCR, lists solely in-frame clones and lacks some. The sample lists about 140,000 clones, less than 90% occurring once. Trimming stripped 0 bases from V and 10 bases from J, with 9 bases between. CDR1 is DFQATT, CDR2 SNEGSKA, per germline (reference sequence). This CDR3 is built from 11 residues. Sequenced sample: blood. This clonotype was sampled from a woman aged 25-40 years in good health. The chain has TRBV20-1 and TRBJ1-1; D remains ambiguous. The CDR3 DNA follows: TGCAGTGCTAGAGATGGAAACGCAGCTTTCTTT. Protein product: CSARDGNAAFF.